This paragraph covers one TCR beta chain sequence. This specimen belongs to a study of shared clonotypes between healthy human individuals. The germline gives CDR1 SGHDT, CDR2 YYEEEE. The V end was cut by 0 bases, the J end by 1 base, with 4 bases between. This CDR3 comprises 13 residues. Using immunoSEQ multiplex PCR, the repertoire was profiled, and TCRdb retains in-frame clones only, with some absent. In the table there are around 500,000 clones, around 80% of which are singletons. Sequenced input: PBMCs. This sequence originates from a woman aged 35 to 49 in good health. Some clones in this sample may be carry-over from other donors' samples. The chain couples TRBV5-6 to TRBJ2-5; the D is unclear. The CDR3 DNA follows: TGTGCCAGCAGCTTGGGTCTCCAAGAGACCCAGTACTTC. Protein: CASSLGLQETQYF. Using reference TRBV5-6 and TRBJ2-5 for the parts outside the CDR3, the full variable domain is DAGVTQSPTHLIKTRGQQVTLRCSPKSGHDTVSWYQQALGQGPQFIFQYYEEEERQRGNFPDRFSGHQFPNYSSELNVNALLLGDSALYLCASSLGLQETQYFGPGTRLLVL.